This entry lists 2 T cell receptor beta chains sequenced from one sample in a study of shared clonotypes between healthy human individuals. The method was immunoSEQ multiplex PCR; TCRdb's version includes in-frame clones alone and lacks a portion of them. The sample carries more than 1 million clones, around 78% recorded once. Sequences were obtained from memory CD4+ T cells from PBMCs. The subset: CD45RA-negative fraction. These receptors originate from a man aged 18 to 29 in good health. Some clones in this sample may be carry-over from other donors' samples.

This clone was detected only a few times. Other DNA sequences from this sample encode an identical CDR3 as well. The V call is TRBV5-1, the J call TRBJ1-5, with a weak D call TRBD1 (5 bases). Germline V gene data show CDR1 as SGHRS and CDR2 as YFSETQ. V was shortened by 4 bases and J by 2 bases, with 10 bases between the two germline ends. This CDR3 region has 14 residues. The CDR3 nucleotides read TGCGCCAGCAGCCCGTTGGGGGGCAATCAGCCCCAGCATTTT. Translated, it gives CASSPLGGNQPQHF.

This chain connects TRBV18 to TRBJ2-1, with D maybe TRBD2 (6 bases). The CDR3 runs to 11 residues. CDR1 and CDR2 (germline): KGHSH, LQKENI. Trimming stripped 5 bases from V and 11 bases from J, with 10 bases between. As DNA, the CDR3 is TGTGCCAGCTCAGCTGGGACTCAGCAGTTCTTC. Residues: CASSAGTQQFF.